In this sample, the clone carrying this T cell receptor beta chain turned up a few times. Its antigen is as yet unknown. TCRdb re-derived calls from the PCR reads in MiXCR, one entry per CDR3 protein. The sample shows 490,000 or so distinct CDR3 sequences, about 26% of them seen only once. This sample was taken from a study of molecular identifiers for immune sequencing clone quantification. Study-wide results and caveats: One cell's worth of spiked Jurkat TCR RNA was reportedly detectable among roughly 1 million naive cells.

Trimming took off 3 bases at V and 2 bases at J, with 8 bases between the two ends. CDR3 length equals 13 residues. The chain is built from TRBV12-3 or TRBV12-4 and TRBJ2-7, with D unclear. The sequence came from a human donor in good health. Some libraries in this study had Jurkat cell RNA spiked in. Material: naive CD8+ T cells from blood, with Jurkat cell RNA spiked in. Sample subset: FACS-sorted CD8+CD4-CCR7+CD45RA+ naive T cells. CDR3 nucleotide sequence: TGTGCCAGCAGTTTGTTCCTCACCTACGAGCAGTACTTC. Its translation: CASSLFLTYEQYF.